This T cell receptor beta chain appears in the sequencing data of a study of cytomegalovirus exposure and HLA in healthy donors. Study at large: Of all 400 or so donors who were genotyped, roughly 81% belonged to the Caucasian-associated ancestry cluster.

Germline CDR1 and CDR2: MNHEY and SMNVEV (reference sequence). With 5 bases clipped from V and 4 bases from J, the junction kept 7 bases outside the gene matches. The CDR3 extends over 15 amino acids. Worth noting for this clone: Antigen: not known.

Overall study findings and caveats: Later, an analysis found that common viral pathogens appeared to be linked with several of the most significant clusters. Association of a missense DCLRE1C variant with TCR beta V- and J-gene trimming was reported in a later analysis.

Vbeta (60) and Jbeta (13) primers were used in the PCR. Libraries were prepared by immunoSEQ multiplex PCR; TCRdb keeps only in-frame clonotypes and omits some of them. This sample yields 140,000 to 150,000 clones, of which around 66% are seen a single time; 5.5% to 7% belongs to the top ten. Material: PBMCs. The chain combines TRBV27 with TRBJ1-1; TRBD1 agrees at 10 bases. The source is a woman aged 60-70 years in good health and CMV-seronegative. Here the CDR3 DNA reads TGTGCCAGCAGTCCCGACAGGGGGCGAAGCACTGAAGCTTTCTTT. Translating gives CASSPDRGRSTEAFF.